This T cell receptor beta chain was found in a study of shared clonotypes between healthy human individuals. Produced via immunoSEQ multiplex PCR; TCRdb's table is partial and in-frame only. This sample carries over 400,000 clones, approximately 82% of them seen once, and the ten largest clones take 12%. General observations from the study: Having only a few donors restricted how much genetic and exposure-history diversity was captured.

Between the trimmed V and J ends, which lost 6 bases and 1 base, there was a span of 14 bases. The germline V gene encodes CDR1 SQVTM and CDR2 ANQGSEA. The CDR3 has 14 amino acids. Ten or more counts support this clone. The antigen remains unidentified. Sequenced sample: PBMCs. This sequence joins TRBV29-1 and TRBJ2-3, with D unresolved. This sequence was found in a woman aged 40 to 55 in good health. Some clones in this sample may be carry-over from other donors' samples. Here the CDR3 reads CSVTAGSGTDTQYF. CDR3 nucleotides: TGCAGCGTCACTGCAGGCTCAGGCACAGATACGCAGTATTTT.